This T cell receptor beta chain comes out of a study of OX40 agonist ivuxolimab in advanced cancers. Notes on the research overall: The costimulatory receptor OX40 (CD134) was targeted by ivuxolimab, a fully human IgG2 agonistic monoclonal antibody. Intravenous ivuxolimab was administered to patients every 2 weeks at six dose levels: 0.01, 0.1, 0.3, 1.5, 3 and 10 mg/kg. Of the approximately 54 patients in dose escalation, around 19 had hepatocellular carcinoma, about 15 had melanoma, 9 had renal cell carcinoma and 9 had head and neck cancer. In the dose-escalation cohort, 82.7% of patients were male, and the mean age was about 55 years, with a range of roughly 23 to 85. Prior anti-PD-1, anti-PD-L1 or anti-CTLA-4 therapy was permitted, and approximately 42% of dose-escalation patients had received checkpoint inhibitors. Partial responses occurred in three dose-escalation patients, of whom one had hepatocellular carcinoma and two had cutaneous melanoma. The point of sequencing TCRbeta in the periphery was to test whether ivuxolimab changed TCR sequence diversity and drove clonal T-cell expansion. The paper reports the monotherapy dose-escalation portion (N of about 50 patients) of the phase I ivuxolimab trial. General findings and caveats noted by the study authors: Low levels of normalized T-cell clonal expansion were also seen in some nonresponding patients. After ivuxolimab, more expanded clones were found on average in CD8+ T cells than in CD4+ T cells. In the 0.1-3.0 mg/kg groups, partial responders had among the lowest normalized peripheral clonal expansion, particularly in CD8+ T cells. The antigen specificity of the clonally expanded peripheral T cells was not determined. At doses from 0.1 to 3.0 mg/kg, clonal expansion was seen in both CD4+ and CD8+ blood T cells between baseline and week 6.

The trial excluded patients who had a history of autoimmune disease or were on systemic immunosuppression. Peripheral blood for TCR sequencing was collected from all dose cohorts at baseline, on cycle 4 day 1, and on cycle 7 day 1. The samples were taken from a phase I, first-in-human, multicenter, open-label dose-escalation trial of ivuxolimab. Adults with locally advanced or metastatic melanoma, renal cell carcinoma, hepatocellular carcinoma or head and neck squamous cell carcinoma were enrolled in the trial. Before TCR sequencing, CD4+ and CD8+ T cells were separately sorted from peripheral blood. For sequencing of the TCRbeta CDR3 region, genomic DNA was extracted from the sorted cells. The immunoSEQ Assay was used to sequence the TCRbeta CDR3 regions. The table comes from immuneACCESS by way of TCRdb, which keeps in-frame sequences with V and J called. Part of the clones is missing from these tables; in studies checked, under half for an unresolved V gene and the rest for unknown reasons. Present in this sample are 80,000 or so clones, approximately 85% of which were seen just once. The top ten clones comprise around 2.4% of the sample.

From the cysteine through the phenylalanine, the CDR3 covers 14 amino acids. Kept here is only the CDR3 DNA, which spans 42 bases and is read in frame from base 1. The V and J ends are trimmed by 3 bases and 0 bases, leaving 8 bases between them. From a lookup of the germline V gene, CDR1 and CDR2 are MNHEY and SVGAGI. The table lists this clone with a count of one. No antigen is known for it. No base quality information exists; no much larger clone differs at one position. Rearrangement joined TRBV6-5 to TRBJ1-1, with the identity of the D gene unclear. The starting material was CD4+ or CD8+ T cells sorted from blood, obtained in a trial of the OX40 agonist ivuxolimab. The TCR was taken from an adult with an advanced solid tumor such as melanoma, head and neck, liver or kidney cancer. In nucleotides, the sequence is TGTGCCAGCAGTTATTTACAGCTGAACACTGAAGCTTTCTTT. This encodes CASSYLQLNTEAFF.